The clone carrying this T cell receptor beta chain has a handful of counts. Its specificity is unknown. A single record per CDR3 protein comes from TCRdb applying MiXCR to the 5' RACE reads. Altogether around 480,000 distinct CDR3 sequences are present, 15% to 20% being singletons, with the ten largest covering just over 1%. The sample belongs to a study of CD8 T cells in ankylosing spondylitis. Whole-study results and caveats: Disease-linked clones bore a CD8+ phenotype, appearing relatively rarely in peripheral blood. Typical of ankylosing spondylitis blood, it appeared, was a TCR beta motif of fewer than ten highly homologous variants.

The source is a male donor with ankylosing spondylitis. Sequencing was done on a sample of blood, either unsorted or a sorted T cell fraction (not recorded which).

DNA of the CDR3: TGTGCCAGCAGTTTATCCCTCCAGACAGCTAACTATGGCTACACCTTC. Translating it yields CASSLSLQTANYGYTF. V and J are TRBV27 and TRBJ1-2, with D possibly matching TRBD1 (5 bases). Germline values: CDR1 MNHEY, CDR2 SMNVEV (reference sequence). Trimming took 0 bases from V and 0 from J, leaving 11 bases between them. The CDR3 totals 16 residues.